This is a list of T cell receptor beta chains from one sample in a study of post-analysis software for immune sequencing data. TCRdb reprocessed the PCR reads via MiXCR and lists one record per CDR3 protein. The data hold hundreds of thousands of distinct CDR3 sequences, with 55% to 60% observed a single time. The source material was blood. These receptors were taken from a girl aged 2 to 10 with multiple sclerosis. The CDR3 runs from the conserved cysteine through the conserved F or W. A D gene is named only where the DNA matches it firmly. The size entry is marked missing in some rows and otherwise reads once, few, many or a size class.

>NA|TRBJ1-6|TRBV20-1|NA
TGCAGTGCTAGGGGTCCCTGGGGGGTAAGCAATTCACCCCTCCACTTT
CSARGPWGVSNSPLHF
>TRBD1|TRBJ1-2|TRBV28|few
TGTGCCAGCAGCTACCGGGACAGGGCACTTAACTATGGCTACACCTTC
CASSYRDRALNYGYTF
>NA|TRBJ2-3|TRBV5-1|NA
TGCGCCAGCAGCCGTAATAGCGCCCCAAGGGATACGCAGTATTTT
CASSRNSAPRDTQYF
>NA|TRBJ1-2|TRBV6-5|NA
TGTGCCATCGGTCAGGGTTCCGGGGACTACACCTTC
CAIGQGSGDYTF
>NA|TRBJ2-5|TRBV4-3|NA
TGCGCCAGCAGCCAAGATGGGGATATTCAGACCCAGTACTTC
CASSQDGDIQTQYF
>NA|TRBJ2-3|TRBV10-3|once
TGTGCCACCCGTGCGGGTACAGATACGCAGTATTTT
CATRAGTDTQYF
>NA|TRBJ2-1|TRBV29-1|NA
TGCAGCGCATCCCAGGGTGCCGAATACTTGGATGAGCAGTTCTTC
CSASQGAEYLDEQFF
>NA|TRBJ1-1|TRBV20-1|NA
TGCAGTGCTAGCGCGAAACCTAACACTGAAGCTTTCTTT
CSASAKPNTEAFF
>NA|TRBJ2-1|TRBV29-1|NA
TGCAGCGTTGAAGCCCCCCTAGACCAATTCAATGAGCAGTTCTTC
CSVEAPLDQFNEQFF
>TRBD1|TRBJ1-6|TRBV12-3/TRBV12-4|NA
TGTGCCAGCAGCCCTACAGGGGACGGGAGTTCACCCCCCCACTTT
CASSPTGDGSSPPHF
>NA|TRBJ2-1|TRBV15|NA
TGTGCCACCAGCAGGGCCGGGTTAGACAATGAGCAGTTCTTC
CATSRAGLDNEQFF
>NA|TRBJ1-2|TRBV4-1|NA
TGCGCCAGCAGCCCTTCGATTACCGGACAGACGGCCTATGGCTACACCTTC
CASSPSITGQTAYGYTF
>NA|TRBJ1-5|TRBV5-5|NA
TGTGCCAGCAGCTTGCTTGGGGGGCTTAAGGGGGGCAATCAGCCCCAGCATTTT
CASSLLGGLKGGNQPQHF
>NA|TRBJ1-2|TRBV5-1|NA
TGCGCCAGCAGCTTGGCCTCACAGGGCTTATATGGCTACACCTTC
CASSLASQGLYGYTF
>TRBD1|TRBJ1-2|TRBV12-3/TRBV12-4|NA
TGTGCCACACGACGGACAGGGGAGGCCTATGGCTACACCTTC
CATRRTGEAYGYTF
>TRBD1|TRBJ2-5|TRBV9|once
TGTGCCAGCACCCGGGACAGGGTGCAAGAGACCCAGTACTTC
CASTRDRVQETQYF
>TRBD2|TRBJ2-1|TRBV12-3/TRBV12-4|few
TGTGCCAGCAGTCGACTAGCGGGAGCCCCCTTGGATGAGCAGTTCTTC
CASSRLAGAPLDEQFF
>NA|TRBJ2-5|TRBV29-1|few
TGCAGCGTTGAATTGAGGGGCGGGGAGACCCAGTACTTC
CSVELRGGETQYF
>NA|TRBJ2-3|TRBV6-5|once
TGTGCCAGCGGACATAGCGGTTCTAGCACAGATACGCAGTATTTT
CASGHSGSSTDTQYF
>NA|TRBJ2-7|TRBV18|NA
TGTGCCAGCTCAACCCAGGGCTACGAGCAGTACTTC
CASSTQGYEQYF
>TRBD1|TRBJ1-1|TRBV12-3/TRBV12-4|NA
TGTGCCAGCAGTCCCTGGGACAGCCAGAACACTGAAGCTTTCTTT
CASSPWDSQNTEAFF
>NA|TRBJ1-5|TRBV20-1|few
TGCAGTGCTAGGAGGACTGACCGAAGCCAGCCCCAGCATTTT
CSARRTDRSQPQHF
>NA|TRBJ1-1|TRBV5-1|NA
TGCGCCAGCTTCGACAGTAACACTGAAGCTTTCTTT
CASFDSNTEAFF
>NA|TRBJ2-7|TRBV20-1|NA
TGCAGTGCTAGAGGCCAGGGTAACAACGAGCAGTACTTC
CSARGQGNNEQYF